The sequence of this T cell receptor (beta chain) was determined in a study of technical replicates of blood from several donors. Germline V gives CDR1 SGHVS, CDR2 FNYEAQ. The CDR3 runs 15 residues. The junction had 2 bases not matched to a gene; V was cut back by 5 bases and J by 0 bases. The repertoire was sequenced with immunoSEQ multiplex PCR; TCRdb's copy has only in-frame clones and lacks some. The data show roughly 69,000 clones, approximately 86% seen once. V gene TRBV7-6 combines with J gene TRBJ2-1; 9 positions match TRBD2. Sequenced material: PBMCs. The TCR comes from a human donor in good health. Some clones in this sample may be carry-over from other donors' samples. CDR3 amino acids: CASSPSGNSYNEQFF. The CDR3 DNA follows: TGTGCCAGCAGCCCTAGCGGGAACTCCTACAATGAGCAGTTCTTC.